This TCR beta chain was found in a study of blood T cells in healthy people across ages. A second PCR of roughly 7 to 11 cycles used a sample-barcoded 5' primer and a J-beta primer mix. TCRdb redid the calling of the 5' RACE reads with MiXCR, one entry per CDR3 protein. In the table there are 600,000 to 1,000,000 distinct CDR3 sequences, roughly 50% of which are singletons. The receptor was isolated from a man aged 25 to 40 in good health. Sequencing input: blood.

CDR3 loop: CSVETDTNTEAFF. The CDR3 nucleotides are TGCAGCGTCGAGACAGACACTAACACTGAAGCTTTCTTT. The chain combines TRBV29-1 with TRBJ1-1, with a weak D call TRBD1 (5 bases). Per the germline V gene, CDR1 is SQVTM and CDR2 is ANQGSEA. V lost 6 bases and J 2 bases, leaving 13 bases between the germline ends. CDR3 length equals 13 residues.